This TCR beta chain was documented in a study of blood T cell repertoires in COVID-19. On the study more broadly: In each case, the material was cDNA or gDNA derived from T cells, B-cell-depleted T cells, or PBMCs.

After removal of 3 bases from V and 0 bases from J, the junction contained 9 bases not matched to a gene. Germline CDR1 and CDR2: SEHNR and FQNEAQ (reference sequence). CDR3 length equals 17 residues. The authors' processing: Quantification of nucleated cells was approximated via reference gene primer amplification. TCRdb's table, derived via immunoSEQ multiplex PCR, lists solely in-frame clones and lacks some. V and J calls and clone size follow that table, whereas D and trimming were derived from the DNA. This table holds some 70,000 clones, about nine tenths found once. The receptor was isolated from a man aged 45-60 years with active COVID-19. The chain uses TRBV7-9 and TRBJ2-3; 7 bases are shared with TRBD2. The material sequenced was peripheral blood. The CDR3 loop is CASSLERLAGSTDTQYF. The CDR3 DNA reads TGTGCCAGCAGCTTGGAGAGACTAGCTGGGAGCACAGATACGCAGTATTTT.